A selection of T cell receptor beta chains follows, all from one sample in a study of blood T cells in healthy people across ages. MiXCR, applied by TCRdb to the 5' RACE reads, yields one record per CDR3 protein. The sample lists some 1.6 million distinct CDR3 sequences; about 31% were seen once. Sequences were obtained from blood. The receptors were gathered from a woman aged 25 to 39 in good health. Each CDR3 is given with its conserved first and last residue. The order of the fields is clone size, D gene, J gene, V gene, CDR3 protein, CDR3 DNA. D genes are given only for firm matches. Rows give clone size only sometimes, using once, few, many, or a class for an expanded clone.

clone size: .; D gene: TRBD1; J gene: TRBJ2-6; V gene: TRBV27; CDR3 protein: CASSRDRGTGANVLTF; CDR3 DNA: TGTGCCAGCAGCCGGGACAGGGGCACTGGGGCCAACGTCCTGACTTTC
clone size: .; D gene: .; J gene: TRBJ2-2; V gene: TRBV20-1; CDR3 protein: CSAQEISNTGELFF; CDR3 DNA: TGCAGTGCTCAAGAAATCTCAAACACCGGGGAGCTGTTTTTT
clone size: .; D gene: TRBD1; J gene: TRBJ2-7; V gene: TRBV2; CDR3 protein: CASSSGTGFSEQYF; CDR3 DNA: TGTGCCAGCAGCTCCGGGACAGGGTTTTCCGAGCAGTACTTC
clone size: .; D gene: .; J gene: TRBJ1-4; V gene: TRBV27; CDR3 protein: CASSSPGTLGEKRFF; CDR3 DNA: TGTGCCAGCAGTTCGCCCGGGACACTCGGTGAAAAACGGTTTTTT
clone size: once; D gene: .; J gene: TRBJ2-5; V gene: TRBV2; CDR3 protein: CASREEGTQETQYF; CDR3 DNA: TGTGCCAGCAGAGAAGAAGGGACCCAAGAGACCCAGTACTTC
clone size: .; D gene: .; J gene: TRBJ2-1; V gene: TRBV6-4; CDR3 protein: CASSVLGGGRNEQFF; CDR3 DNA: TGTGCCAGCAGTGTGCTCGGGGGAGGTCGGAATGAGCAGTTCTTC
clone size: .; D gene: TRBD1; J gene: TRBJ2-5; V gene: TRBV11-2; CDR3 protein: CASSLGQGHQETQYF; CDR3 DNA: TGTGCCAGCAGCTTAGGACAGGGGCACCAAGAGACCCAGTACTTC
clone size: .; D gene: TRBD2; J gene: TRBJ2-3; V gene: TRBV9; CDR3 protein: CASSVAPRGGIDTQYF; CDR3 DNA: TGTGCCAGCAGCGTAGCTCCCCGCGGGGGGATAGATACGCAGTATTTT
clone size: .; D gene: .; J gene: TRBJ1-2; V gene: TRBV20-1; CDR3 protein: CSARVPGRPNYGYTF; CDR3 DNA: TGCAGTGCTAGAGTGCCGGGACGGCCTAACTATGGCTACACCTTC
clone size: .; D gene: .; J gene: TRBJ2-7; V gene: TRBV9; CDR3 protein: CASSVAGGPAATYEQYF; CDR3 DNA: TGTGCCAGCAGCGTAGCTGGGGGACCAGCGGCTACCTACGAGCAGTACTTC
clone size: few; D gene: .; J gene: TRBJ2-3; V gene: TRBV6-4; CDR3 protein: CASSGVPSPTDTQYF; CDR3 DNA: TGTGCCAGCAGTGGAGTTCCTAGTCCCACAGATACGCAGTATTTT
clone size: few; D gene: .; J gene: TRBJ1-6; V gene: TRBV27; CDR3 protein: CASGTGPLRSPLHF; CDR3 DNA: TGTGCCAGCGGAACCGGGCCATTGAGGTCACCCCTCCACTTT
clone size: .; D gene: .; J gene: TRBJ1-2; V gene: TRBV5-1; CDR3 protein: CASSYNGPTNYGYTF; CDR3 DNA: TGCGCCAGCAGCTATAACGGACCGACGAACTATGGCTACACCTTC
clone size: few; D gene: .; J gene: TRBJ2-5; V gene: TRBV5-1; CDR3 protein: CASSIGGLHQETQYF; CDR3 DNA: TGCGCCAGCAGTATCGGGGGTCTGCACCAAGAGACCCAGTACTTC
clone size: .; D gene: .; J gene: TRBJ2-7; V gene: TRBV5-1; CDR3 protein: CASRGVFSYEQYF; CDR3 DNA: TGCGCCAGCAGGGGGGTTTTCTCCTACGAGCAGTACTTC
clone size: few; D gene: TRBD1; J gene: TRBJ2-5; V gene: TRBV2; CDR3 protein: CASSGDRSQETQYF; CDR3 DNA: TGTGCCAGCAGTGGGGACAGGAGCCAAGAGACCCAGTACTTC
clone size: .; D gene: TRBD1; J gene: TRBJ2-7; V gene: TRBV20-1; CDR3 protein: CSARPLGGRTKSSYEQYF; CDR3 DNA: TGCAGTGCTAGACCTTTAGGGGGCAGGACAAAGAGCTCCTACGAGCAGTACTTC
clone size: .; D gene: .; J gene: TRBJ1-4; V gene: TRBV13; CDR3 protein: CASSSRQITNEKLFF; CDR3 DNA: TGTGCCAGCAGCTCCCGACAGATTACTAATGAAAAACTGTTTTTT
clone size: .; D gene: .; J gene: TRBJ1-2; V gene: TRBV20-1; CDR3 protein: CSAIPELIASDYTF; CDR3 DNA: TGCAGTGCTATCCCAGAATTGATTGCCTCCGACTACACCTTC
clone size: many; D gene: .; J gene: TRBJ1-5; V gene: TRBV5-1; CDR3 protein: CASSPEGDQPQHF; CDR3 DNA: TGCGCCAGCAGCCCGGAGGGGGATCAGCCCCAGCATTTT
clone size: many; D gene: .; J gene: TRBJ2-3; V gene: TRBV5-1; CDR3 protein: CASRLGADTQYF; CDR3 DNA: TGCGCCAGCAGACTGGGGGCGGATACGCAGTATTTT
clone size: .; D gene: .; J gene: TRBJ2-7; V gene: TRBV11-2; CDR3 protein: CASSWGDLWEQYF; CDR3 DNA: TGTGCCAGCAGCTGGGGGGACCTGTGGGAGCAGTACTTC
clone size: few; D gene: .; J gene: TRBJ1-2; V gene: TRBV29-1; CDR3 protein: CSATRRGGTYGYTF; CDR3 DNA: TGCAGCGCAACCCGTCGCGGGGGAACCTATGGCTACACCTTC
clone size: .; D gene: TRBD1; J gene: TRBJ2-7; V gene: TRBV6-2/TRBV6-3; CDR3 protein: CASSRDRATYEQYF; CDR3 DNA: TGTGCCAGCAGTCGGGACAGGGCGACCTACGAGCAGTACTTC
clone size: few; D gene: .; J gene: TRBJ1-6; V gene: TRBV4-1; CDR3 protein: CASSQDGGAPNSPLHF; CDR3 DNA: TGCGCCAGCAGCCAAGATGGGGGGGCACCTAATTCACCCCTCCACTTT
clone size: few; D gene: TRBD1; J gene: TRBJ2-1; V gene: TRBV7-9; CDR3 protein: CASSLVDRGNEQFF; CDR3 DNA: TGTGCCAGCAGCTTAGTGGACAGGGGAAATGAGCAGTTCTTC
clone size: .; D gene: .; J gene: TRBJ1-1; V gene: TRBV3-1; CDR3 protein: CASSPVSQPSGSTEAFF; CDR3 DNA: TGTGCCAGCAGCCCAGTGTCCCAGCCAAGCGGGAGCACTGAAGCTTTCTTT
clone size: .; D gene: TRBD2; J gene: TRBJ2-1; V gene: TRBV5-1; CDR3 protein: CASSFGAGGFGEQFF; CDR3 DNA: TGCGCCAGCAGCTTTGGAGCGGGGGGTTTCGGTGAGCAGTTCTTC
clone size: .; D gene: .; J gene: TRBJ2-1; V gene: TRBV5-1; CDR3 protein: CASSLAGSFYNEQFF; CDR3 DNA: TGCGCCAGCAGCTTGGCAGGGAGTTTCTACAATGAGCAGTTCTTC
clone size: few; D gene: .; J gene: TRBJ2-3; V gene: TRBV6-1; CDR3 protein: CASTSGQVGDTQYF; CDR3 DNA: TGTGCCAGCACAAGTGGGCAGGTTGGTGATACGCAGTATTTT
clone size: .; D gene: .; J gene: TRBJ1-1; V gene: TRBV6-5; CDR3 protein: CASSYGVSDTEAFF; CDR3 DNA: TGTGCCAGCAGTTATGGGGTATCGGACACTGAAGCTTTCTTT
clone size: once; D gene: .; J gene: TRBJ1-6; V gene: TRBV28; CDR3 protein: CASSPSLGGWNSPLHF; CDR3 DNA: TGTGCCAGCAGTCCCTCCCTAGGGGGATGGAATTCACCCCTCCACTTT
clone size: .; D gene: .; J gene: TRBJ2-7; V gene: TRBV20-1; CDR3 protein: CSARDLPEQYF; CDR3 DNA: TGCAGTGCTAGAGATCTACCCGAGCAGTACTTC
clone size: .; D gene: .; J gene: TRBJ2-1; V gene: TRBV11-3; CDR3 protein: CASSFALVQHNEQFF; CDR3 DNA: TGTGCCAGCAGCTTCGCCTTAGTTCAGCACAATGAGCAGTTCTTC
clone size: .; D gene: .; J gene: TRBJ2-1; V gene: TRBV24-1; CDR3 protein: CATSDLTGSSSYNEQFF; CDR3 DNA: TGTGCCACCAGTGATTTAACGGGCAGCAGCTCCTACAATGAGCAGTTCTTC
clone size: few; D gene: .; J gene: TRBJ2-7; V gene: TRBV7-8; CDR3 protein: CASSLAVAYEQYF; CDR3 DNA: TGTGCCAGCAGCTTAGCCGTCGCCTACGAGCAGTACTTC
clone size: .; D gene: .; J gene: TRBJ1-2; V gene: TRBV7-9; CDR3 protein: CASSLASGAPYGYTF; CDR3 DNA: TGCGCCAGCAGCTTAGCATCAGGGGCGCCCTATGGCTACACCTTC
clone size: .; D gene: .; J gene: TRBJ2-1; V gene: TRBV5-4; CDR3 protein: CASSSSNHEQFF; CDR3 DNA: TGTGCCAGCAGTTCTTCTAACCATGAGCAGTTCTTC
clone size: .; D gene: .; J gene: TRBJ2-5; V gene: TRBV27; CDR3 protein: CASSLLVGRVETQYF; CDR3 DNA: TGTGCCAGCAGTCTCTTGGTTGGCAGGGTAGAGACCCAGTACTTC
clone size: many; D gene: .; J gene: TRBJ2-5; V gene: TRBV15; CDR3 protein: CATSGVFREQYF; CDR3 DNA: TGTGCCACCAGCGGTGTGTTCAGGGAGCAGTACTTC
clone size: few; D gene: .; J gene: TRBJ1-2; V gene: TRBV7-9; CDR3 protein: CASSPQVDNYGYTF; CDR3 DNA: TGTGCCAGCAGCCCCCAGGTTGATAACTATGGCTACACCTTC
clone size: few; D gene: TRBD2; J gene: TRBJ2-1; V gene: TRBV14; CDR3 protein: CASSQQGLAGYNEQFF; CDR3 DNA: TGTGCCAGCAGCCAACAGGGGCTAGCGGGATACAATGAGCAGTTCTTC
clone size: .; D gene: .; J gene: TRBJ1-4; V gene: TRBV5-1; CDR3 protein: CASSGQPNEKLFF; CDR3 DNA: TGCGCCAGCAGCGGACAGCCTAATGAAAAACTGTTTTTT
clone size: .; D gene: .; J gene: TRBJ2-1; V gene: TRBV6-5; CDR3 protein: CASSAATGPYNEQFF; CDR3 DNA: TGTGCCAGCAGTGCCGCCACAGGCCCCTACAATGAGCAGTTCTTC
clone size: .; D gene: TRBD2; J gene: TRBJ2-3; V gene: TRBV10-3; CDR3 protein: CAIRKPGTSGSDTQYF; CDR3 DNA: TGTGCCATCAGAAAACCCGGGACTAGCGGGTCAGATACGCAGTATTTT
clone size: .; D gene: TRBD1; J gene: TRBJ1-5; V gene: TRBV19; CDR3 protein: CATGTASNQPQHF; CDR3 DNA: TGTGCCACTGGGACAGCTAGCAATCAGCCCCAGCATTTT
clone size: many; D gene: .; J gene: TRBJ2-3; V gene: TRBV5-1; CDR3 protein: CASSLVGTDTQYF; CDR3 DNA: TGCGCCAGCAGCTTGGTGGGCACAGATACGCAGTATTTT
clone size: .; D gene: .; J gene: TRBJ1-5; V gene: TRBV18; CDR3 protein: CASSPYGVSNQPQHF; CDR3 DNA: TGTGCCAGCTCACCATACGGGGTTTCCAATCAGCCCCAGCATTTT
clone size: few; D gene: .; J gene: TRBJ2-3; V gene: TRBV7-6; CDR3 protein: CASSLGSLLDGTDTQYF; CDR3 DNA: TGTGCCAGCAGCTTAGGTAGCCTACTCGACGGCACAGATACGCAGTATTTT
clone size: .; D gene: .; J gene: TRBJ1-1; V gene: TRBV11-1; CDR3 protein: CASSLGSIMNTEAFF; CDR3 DNA: TGTGCCAGCAGCTTAGGGTCTATTATGAACACTGAAGCTTTCTTT
clone size: few; D gene: TRBD2; J gene: TRBJ2-1; V gene: TRBV20-1; CDR3 protein: CSARTSGASNEQFF; CDR3 DNA: TGCAGTGCTAGAACTAGCGGAGCAAGCAATGAGCAGTTCTTC
clone size: .; D gene: .; J gene: TRBJ2-1; V gene: TRBV4-2; CDR3 protein: CASSQGGGTLYNEQFF; CDR3 DNA: TGTGCCAGCAGCCAAGGTGGCGGGACCCTCTACAATGAGCAGTTCTTC
clone size: many; D gene: TRBD2; J gene: TRBJ2-1; V gene: TRBV20-1; CDR3 protein: CSASPSGSYNEQFF; CDR3 DNA: TGCAGTGCTAGTCCTAGCGGGTCTTACAATGAGCAGTTCTTC